This note documents a single TCR beta chain sequence. This entry is derived from a study of T cell changes during pregnancy in multiple sclerosis. Sequenced by immunoSEQ multiplex PCR; TCRdb stores in-frame clones only, minus some. The sample shows approximately 61,000 clones, roughly 86% of them seen only once. Germline V CDR1 and CDR2: LNHDA, SQIVND (reference sequence). Trimming left V 6 bases short and J 6 bases short, with 12 bases between. CDR3 length equals 13 residues. The chain carries TRBV19 and TRBJ1-5; D uncertain. The specimen comprised peripheral blood, sampled in the first trimester of pregnancy. This receptor was taken from a female donor with multiple sclerosis, enrolled in a pregnancy study. CDR3 sequence reads: CASSTIALQPQHF. The DNA for the CDR3 is TGTGCCAGTAGCACGATAGCACTTCAGCCCCAGCATTTT.